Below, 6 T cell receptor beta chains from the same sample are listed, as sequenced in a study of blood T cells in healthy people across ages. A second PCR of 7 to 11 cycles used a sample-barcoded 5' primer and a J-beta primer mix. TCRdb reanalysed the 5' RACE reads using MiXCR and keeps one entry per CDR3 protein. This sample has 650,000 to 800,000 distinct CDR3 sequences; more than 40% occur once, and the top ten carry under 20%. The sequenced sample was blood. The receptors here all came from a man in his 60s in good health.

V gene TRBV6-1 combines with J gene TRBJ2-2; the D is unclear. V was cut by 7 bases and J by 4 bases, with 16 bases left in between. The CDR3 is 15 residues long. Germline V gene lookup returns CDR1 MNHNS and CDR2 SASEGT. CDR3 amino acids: CASTGHGWTTGELFF. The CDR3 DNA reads TGTGCCAGCACCGGCCATGGGTGGACCACCGGGGAGCTGTTTTTT.

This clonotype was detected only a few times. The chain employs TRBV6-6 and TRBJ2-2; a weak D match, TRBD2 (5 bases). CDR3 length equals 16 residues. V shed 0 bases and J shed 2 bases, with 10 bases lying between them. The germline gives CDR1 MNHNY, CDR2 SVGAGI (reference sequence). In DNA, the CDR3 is TGTGCCAGCAGTTACTCGGGCGGGTCAAACACCGGGGAGCTGTTTTTT. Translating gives CASSYSGGSNTGELFF.

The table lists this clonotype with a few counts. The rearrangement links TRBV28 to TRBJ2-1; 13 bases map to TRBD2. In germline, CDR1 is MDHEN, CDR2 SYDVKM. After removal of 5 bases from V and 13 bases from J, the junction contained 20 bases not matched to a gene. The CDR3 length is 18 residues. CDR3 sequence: CASSNSFGTSGEAKVQFF. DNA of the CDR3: TGTGCCAGCAGTAACTCTTTCGGGACTAGCGGGGAGGCCAAAGTCCAGTTCTTC.

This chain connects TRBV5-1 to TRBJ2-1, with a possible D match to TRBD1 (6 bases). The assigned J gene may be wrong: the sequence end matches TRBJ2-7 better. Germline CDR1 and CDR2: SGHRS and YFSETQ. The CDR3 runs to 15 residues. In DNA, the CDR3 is TGCGCCAGCAGCCCAGCGACAGGAGCGTACAATGAGCAGTACTTC. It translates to CASSPATGAYNEQYF.

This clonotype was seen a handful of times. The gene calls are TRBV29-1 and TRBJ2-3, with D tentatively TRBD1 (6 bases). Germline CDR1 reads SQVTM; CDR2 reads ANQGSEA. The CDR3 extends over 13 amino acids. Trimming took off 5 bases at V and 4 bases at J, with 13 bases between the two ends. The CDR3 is CSVHAGASDTQYF. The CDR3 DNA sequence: TGCAGCGTTCATGCAGGGGCATCAGATACGCAGTATTTT.

The CDR3 loop reads CASSQVGSRTEAFF. The CDR3 bases are TGTGCCAGCAGCCAAGTAGGATCAAGAACTGAAGCTTTCTTT. The chain is built from TRBV3-1 and TRBJ1-1, with no clear D. The germline V gene encodes CDR1 LGHDT and CDR2 YNNKEL (reference sequence). V lost 1 base and J lost 5, with 11 bases in between. The CDR3 sequence is 14 residues long.